The 9 T cell receptor beta chains below were found in one sample sequenced in a study of sequential checkpoint blockade in melanoma (dated by TCRdb to about 2019). Libraries came from the immunoSEQ multiplex PCR assay. The table was pulled from immuneACCESS by TCRdb, which kept in-frame rearrangements only. Such tables lose some clones; where checked, under half of the loss comes from unresolved V genes, and the rest has no known cause. This sample has approximately 20,000 clones in its table, and 73% of those were observed once. The ten largest account for about 4.9% of the sample. In the paper's terms, the treatment or condition label means: randomized to nivolumab then ipilimumab (arm A) or the reverse (arm B). The starting material was tumor tissue (inferred from file names), obtained from a patient given nivolumab and ipilimumab in sequence. Every receptor here comes from a human donor with melanoma.

The chain is built from TRBV19 and TRBJ1-5; D is uncertain. Looked up from germline, CDR1 is LNHDA and CDR2 is SQIVND (reference sequence). The CDR3 contains 15 residues. Trimming left V 3 bases short and J 4 bases short, with 13 bases between. CDR3: CASSMVRTGNQPQHF. In DNA, the CDR3 is TGTGCCAGTAGTATGGTCAGGACGGGAAATCAGCCCCAGCATTTT.

This clone was detected once. V is TRBV18 and J is TRBJ2-7, with D uncertain. V lost 0 bases to trimming and J lost 3 bases, with 6 bases between them. This CDR3 comprises 13 residues. Germline loops: CDR1 KGHSH, CDR2 LQKENI. The CDR3 DNA is TGTGCCAGCTCACCACCGGCTGGCTACGAGCAGTACTTC. Translated, it gives CASSPPAGYEQYF.

The CDR3 region has the DNA TGTGCCAGCAGCCCATGGTCACAGGGGAAGTTTGGCACTGAAGCTTTCTTT. Translation gives CASSPWSQGKFGTEAFF. The chain joins TRBV7-2 to TRBJ1-1; the match to TRBD1 covers 7 bases. Germline V gives CDR1 SGHTA, CDR2 FQGNSA. The CDR3 contains 17 residues. The ends lost 5 bases at V and 4 bases at J; junction bases unmatched: 16.

Sample share makes this clone medium-sized. CDR3 coding DNA: TGTGCCAGCAGCGTATATCCAGGAGACACAGATACGCAGTATTTT. This codes for CASSVYPGDTDTQYF. The V and J genes are TRBV9 and TRBJ2-3; D is uncertain. Germline CDR1 reads SGDLS; CDR2 reads YYNGEE. The CDR3 extends over 15 amino acids. Between the trimmed V and J ends, which lost 1 base and 2 bases, there was a span of 11 bases.

The rearrangement joins TRBV7-1 to TRBJ1-2; D remains ambiguous. Being an ORF, TRBV7-1 has a function that is uncertain. V lost 3 bases and J lost 7, with 12 bases in between. This CDR3 region has 13 residues. This chain's CDR3 is CASSSSIVGGYTF. In nucleotides, the CDR3 is TGTGCCAGCAGCTCCTCGATAGTGGGTGGCTACACCTTC.

The rearrangement uses TRBV18 and TRBJ2-7; 8 nucleotides line up with TRBD1. Unmatched junction bases numbered 10, after V lost 5 bases and J lost 1 base. This CDR3 spans 16 amino acids. Germline CDR1 reads KGHSH; CDR2 reads LQKENI. CDR3 DNA sequence: TGTGCCAGCTCATCGAACACAGGGGGTGGGTCCTACGAGCAGTACTTC. Its protein is CASSSNTGGGSYEQYF.

The genes are TRBV18 and TRBJ2-3; D call uncertain. V lost 6 bases, J lost 5 bases, and 15 bases lay in between. CDR3 size: 14 residues. The germline CDR1 and CDR2 sequences are KGHSH and LQKENI. The DNA of the CDR3 is TGTGCCAGCTCCCCCAATCAACGCGAAGATACGCAGTATTTT. Its protein product is CASSPNQREDTQYF.

The sample holds a few counts of this clone. V usage is TRBV30 and J usage is TRBJ1-4; TRBD1 matches 9 bases. V was clipped by 4 bases and J by 5 bases; unmatched bases: 8. CDR3 size: 15 residues. The germline gives CDR1 GTSNPN, CDR2 SVGIG (reference sequence). CDR3 in amino acids: CAWKFLGTGNEKLFF. The CDR3 DNA reads as TGTGCCTGGAAATTTTTGGGGACAGGGAATGAAAAACTGTTTTTT. Full variable domain (outside the CDR3, taken from reference TRBV30 and TRBJ1-4): SQTIHQWPATLVQPVGSPLSLECTVEGTSNPNLYWYRQAAGRGLQLLFYSVGIGQISSEVPQNLSASRPQDRQFILSSKKLLLSDSGFYLCAWKFLGTGNEKLFFGSGTQLSVL.

The chain is built from TRBV18 and TRBJ2-1, with 13 bases identical to TRBD2. The length of the CDR3 is 21 residues. V trimming: 4 bases; J trimming: 1 base; junction bases outside the gene matches: 16. CDR1 KGHSH and CDR2 LQKENI come from the germline V gene. The CDR3, as DNA: TGTGCCAGCTCACACAAGGGACTAGCGGGGTTCCTATCTAAATCCTACAATGAGCAGTTCTTC. It specifies CASSHKGLAGFLSKSYNEQFF.